The source of this T cell receptor (beta chain) is a study of OX40 agonist ivuxolimab in advanced cancers. Study-level findings and limits: Clonal expansion from baseline to week 6 occurred in both CD4+ and CD8+ T cells.

There are a few counts of this clone. Its antigen remains unidentified. The CDR3 is made up of 15 amino acids. V was pared by 5 bases and J by 5 bases, with 13 bases of the junction left unmatched. CDR1 is SQVTM, CDR2 ANQGSEA, per germline. TCRdb keeps only in-frame clones here, not all; method: immunoSEQ multiplex PCR. The data contain approximately 94,000 clones, roughly 90% of them seen just once; the ten biggest clones take up approximately 0.16%. The rearrangement uses TRBV29-1 and TRBJ1-1, with TRBD1 identical over 8 bases. Source: CD4+ or CD8+ T cells sorted from blood, taken in a trial of the OX40 agonist ivuxolimab. The clonotype was recovered from an adult with an advanced solid tumor such as melanoma, head and neck, liver or kidney cancer. In DNA, the CDR3 is TGCAGCGTTCCCCGGCCAGGGGGCAGGGGTACTGAAGCTTTCTTT. Residues: CSVPRPGGRGTEAFF.